The 2 T cell receptor beta chains below come from one sample, sequenced in a study of cytomegalovirus exposure and HLA in healthy donors. It was with 60 Vbeta and 13 Jbeta primers that the PCR ran. Only in-frame clones appear in the TCRdb table, and some are missing; sequencing was by immunoSEQ multiplex PCR. Counted here are some 170,000 clones, 70% occurring once; the ten biggest clones make up about 4.5%. Input material: PBMCs. The receptors derive from a man in his late teens or twenties in good health and CMV-seropositive.

In regard to this clone: Other DNA sequences of this sample code for an identical CDR3. The chain is built from TRBV5-1 and TRBJ1-5; 9 nucleotides align to TRBD1. Germline lookup yields CDR1 SGHRS and CDR2 YFSETQ. With V trimmed by 4 bases and J by 4 bases, 3 bases remained unmatched. The CDR3 consists of 14 residues. The CDR3 is CASSPGTGNQPQHF. The CDR3 DNA reads TGCGCCAGCAGCCCAGGGACAGGGAATCAGCCCCAGCATTTT.

This chain uses TRBV4-1 with TRBJ1-4; possibly TRBD1 for D (6 bases). The CDR3 sequence is 14 residues long. The germline V and J ends were trimmed by 1 base and 5 bases, with 8 bases remaining between them. The V gene's germline CDR1 is MGHRA and CDR2 YSYEKL. DNA for the CDR3: TGCGCCAGCAGCCAAGGGCAGGGGAATGAAAAACTGTTTTTT. This encodes CASSQGQGNEKLFF.